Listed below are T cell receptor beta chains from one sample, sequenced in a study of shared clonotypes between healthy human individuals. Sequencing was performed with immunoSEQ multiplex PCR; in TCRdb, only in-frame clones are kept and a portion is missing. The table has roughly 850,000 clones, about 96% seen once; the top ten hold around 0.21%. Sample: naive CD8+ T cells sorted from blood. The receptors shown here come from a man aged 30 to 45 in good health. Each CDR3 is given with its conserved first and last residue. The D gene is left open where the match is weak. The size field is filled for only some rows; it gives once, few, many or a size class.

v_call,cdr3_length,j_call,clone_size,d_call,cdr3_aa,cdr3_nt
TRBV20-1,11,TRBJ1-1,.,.,CSARGGTEAFF,TGCAGTGCTAGAGGGGGCACTGAAGCTTTCTTT
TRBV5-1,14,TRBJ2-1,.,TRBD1,CASSYPGQINEQFF,TGCGCCAGCAGCTACCCGGGACAGATCAATGAGCAGTTCTTC
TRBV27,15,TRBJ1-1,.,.,CASSLRFPMNTEAFF,TGTGCCAGCAGTTTAAGGTTCCCCATGAACACTGAAGCTTTCTTT
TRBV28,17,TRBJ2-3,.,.,CASRTWDGTPLADTQYF,TGTGCCAGCAGAACCTGGGACGGCACTCCTCTCGCAGATACGCAGTATTTT
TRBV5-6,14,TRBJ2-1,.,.,CASSRWGFLGEQFF,TGTGCCAGCAGCCGTTGGGGTTTTCTGGGTGAGCAGTTCTTC
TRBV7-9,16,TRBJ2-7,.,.,CASSPWKAGDAYEQYF,TGTGCCAGCAGCCCGTGGAAGGCAGGGGACGCCTACGAGCAGTACTTC
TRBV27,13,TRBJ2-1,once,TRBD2,CASRGLAPYEQFF,TGTGCCAGCAGGGGACTAGCTCCTTATGAGCAGTTCTTC
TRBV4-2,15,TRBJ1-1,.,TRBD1,CASRNPDRGGTEAFF,TGTGCCAGCAGGAATCCGGACAGGGGGGGGACTGAAGCTTTCTTT
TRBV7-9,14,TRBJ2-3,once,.,CASSSPGLPDTQYF,TGTGCCAGCAGCTCACCGGGACTTCCAGATACGCAGTATTTT
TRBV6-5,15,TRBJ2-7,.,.,CASSSPVDSLYEQYF,TGTGCCAGCAGCTCTCCGGTGGACTCGCTCTACGAGCAGTACTTC
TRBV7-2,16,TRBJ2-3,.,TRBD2,CASSFAIAGATDTQYF,TGTGCCAGCAGCTTCGCTATAGCGGGGGCCACAGATACGCAGTATTTT
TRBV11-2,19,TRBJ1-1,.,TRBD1,CASSLDGWGDRDGDTEAFF,TGTGCCAGCAGCTTAGACGGGTGGGGTGACAGGGACGGAGACACTGAAGCTTTCTTT
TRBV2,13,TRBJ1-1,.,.,CASSESLQPEAFF,TGTGCCAGCAGTGAATCGCTCCAGCCTGAAGCTTTCTTT
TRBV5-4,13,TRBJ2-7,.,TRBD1,CASRDRGKYEQYF,TGTGCCAGCAGGGACAGGGGGAAATACGAGCAGTACTTC
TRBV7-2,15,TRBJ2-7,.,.,CASSLPDGTGYEQYF,TGTGCCAGCAGCTTACCGGACGGTACGGGCTACGAGCAGTACTTC
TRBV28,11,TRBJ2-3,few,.,CASSYTDTQYF,TGTGCCAGCAGTTACACAGATACGCAGTATTTT
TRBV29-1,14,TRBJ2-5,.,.,CSVVILKRQETQYF,TGCAGCGTTGTCATCCTCAAACGGCAAGAGACCCAGTACTTC
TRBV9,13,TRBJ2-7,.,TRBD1,CASSVLDRDEQYF,TGTGCCAGCAGCGTACTGGACAGGGACGAGCAGTACTTC
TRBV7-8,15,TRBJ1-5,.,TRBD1,CASSPNRGSNQPQHF,TGTGCCAGCAGCCCCAACAGGGGTAGCAATCAGCCCCAGCATTTT
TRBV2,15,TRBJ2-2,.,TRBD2,CATRLAGENTGELFF,TGTGCCACTCGACTAGCGGGAGAAAACACCGGGGAGCTGTTTTTT
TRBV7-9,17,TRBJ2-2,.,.,CASSSPPGSADAGELFF,TGTGCCAGCAGCTCCCCCCCCGGTTCTGCCGACGCCGGGGAGCTGTTTTTT
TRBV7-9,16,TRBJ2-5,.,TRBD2,CASSDRLAGGLRAQYF,TGTGCCAGCAGCGATAGACTAGCGGGAGGCCTTCGGGCCCAGTACTTC
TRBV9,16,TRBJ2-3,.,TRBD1,CASSARQGASTDTQYF,TGTGCCAGCAGCGCCCGACAGGGAGCGAGCACAGATACGCAGTATTTT
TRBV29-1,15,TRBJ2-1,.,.,CSVEDLQGRYNEQFF,TGCAGCGTTGAAGATTTGCAGGGACGCTACAATGAGCAGTTCTTC
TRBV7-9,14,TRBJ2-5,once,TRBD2,CASSTTSGDGTQYF,TGTGCCAGCAGCACCACGAGCGGGGACGGTACCCAGTACTTC
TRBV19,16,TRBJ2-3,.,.,CASSPLAALGTDTQYF,TGTGCCAGTAGTCCTCTGGCCGCTTTGGGCACAGATACGCAGTATTTT
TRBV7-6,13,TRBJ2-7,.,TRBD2,CASSSGRAYEQYF,TGTGCCAGCAGTAGCGGGAGGGCATACGAGCAGTACTTC
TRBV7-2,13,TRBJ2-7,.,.,CASSDPPDDEQYF,TGTGCCAGCAGTGACCCGCCCGACGACGAGCAGTACTTC
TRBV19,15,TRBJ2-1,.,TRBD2,CASSMSSGAPHEQFF,TGTGCCAGTAGTATGAGTAGCGGGGCCCCCCATGAGCAGTTCTTC
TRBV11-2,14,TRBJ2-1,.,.,CASSLVSGGNEQFF,TGTGCCAGCAGCTTAGTAAGCGGTGGTAATGAGCAGTTCTTC
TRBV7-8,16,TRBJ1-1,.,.,CASSSIDRRTHTEAFF,TGTGCCAGCAGCTCTATAGACAGGAGAACCCACACTGAAGCTTTCTTT
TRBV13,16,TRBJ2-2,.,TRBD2,CASSLGLAGEDGELFF,TGTGCCAGCAGCTTAGGACTAGCGGGAGAGGACGGGGAGCTGTTTTTT
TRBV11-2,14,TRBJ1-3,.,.,CASSLTEMRNTIYF,TGTGCCAGCAGCTTGACGGAAATGAGAAACACCATATATTTT
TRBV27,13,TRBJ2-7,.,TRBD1,CASSLDRGVEQYF,TGTGCCAGCAGTTTAGACAGGGGGGTCGAGCAGTACTTC
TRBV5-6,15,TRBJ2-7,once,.,CASSPGFGRTYEQYF,TGTGCCAGCAGCCCGGGGTTCGGGCGGACTTACGAGCAGTACTTC
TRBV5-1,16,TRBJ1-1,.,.,CASRDPSRDEVTEAFF,TGCGCCAGCAGGGACCCTTCCAGGGACGAGGTCACTGAAGCTTTCTTT
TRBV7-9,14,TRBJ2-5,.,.,CASSLIRGQETQYF,TGTGCCAGCAGTTTAATTCGGGGGCAAGAGACCCAGTACTTC